These 22 T cell receptor beta chains share one sample of origin, sequenced in a study of blood T cell repertoires in COVID-19. Clones were sequenced by immunoSEQ multiplex PCR, and TCRdb holds only the in-frame ones, with some missing. The sample shows more than 100,000 clones, 65% to 85% of them seen only once. The sample consisted of peripheral blood. The source is a woman older than 75 with acute or convalescent COVID-19.

The V gene is TRBV30, the J gene TRBJ1-2, with TRBD1 matching over 7 bases. Germline loops: CDR1 GTSNPN, CDR2 SVGIG (reference sequence). This CDR3 has 13 amino acids. Losses at the gene ends were 3 bases for V and 1 base for J; bases not matched to a gene: 2. CDR3 in DNA: TGTGCCTGGAGAGGGGACAGTAACTATGGCTACACCTTC. Encoded protein: CAWRGDSNYGYTF.

This sequence joins TRBV19 and TRBJ1-2, with D possibly TRBD1 on 6 matching bases. The V gene's germline CDR1 is LNHDA and CDR2 SQIVND (reference sequence). Trimming took off 8 bases at V and 7 bases at J, with 17 bases between the two ends. This CDR3 contains 13 residues. In nucleotides, the CDR3 is TGTGCCAGTTACCGGGACACCCTTGGTGGCTACACCTTC. Protein: CASYRDTLGGYTF. The full variable domain, completed using reference TRBV19 and TRBJ1-2, is DGGITQSPKYLFRKEGQNVTLSCEQNLNHDAMYWYRQDPGQGLRLIYYSQIVNDFQKGDIAEGYSVSREKKESFPLTVTSAQKNPTAFYLCASYRDTLGGYTFGSGTRLTVV.

The gene calls are TRBV6-2 or TRBV6-3 and TRBJ2-3; 8 bases match TRBD2. This CDR3 has 16 residues. Trimming took 2 bases from V and 2 from J; bases not matched to a gene: 6. In germline, CDR1 is MNHEY, CDR2 SVGEGT. The CDR3 nucleotides read TGTGCCAGCAGTTACGTAGCGGGACGGTCCACAGATACGCAGTATTTT. This sequence encodes CASSYVAGRSTDTQYF.

This clone appeared a few times. V gene TRBV5-4 combines with J gene TRBJ1-2, with D tentatively TRBD1 (6 bases). The V end was cut by 3 bases, the J end by 6 bases, with 18 bases between. The CDR3 consists of 15 residues. Germline V gene data show CDR1 as SGHNT and CDR2 as YYREEE (reference sequence). The CDR3 DNA is TGTGCCAGCAGCTACGCACGGGGGGCGGGACATGGCTACACCTTC. Its protein is CASSYARGAGHGYTF.

The chain links TRBV18 to TRBJ1-2, with 7 positions matching TRBD1. Trimming at V came to 1 base and at J to 8 bases, leaving 7 bases not matched to a gene. This CDR3 spans 14 amino acids. CDR1 and CDR2 (germline): KGHSH, LQKENI. This CDR3 reads CASSPRQGGGGYTF. The CDR3 DNA reads TGTGCCAGCTCACCACGGCAGGGGGGAGGAGGCTACACCTTC.

This chain joins TRBV7-9 and TRBJ2-1; the D is unclear. Looked up from germline, CDR1 is SEHNR and CDR2 is FQNEAQ (reference sequence). Trimming took off 0 bases at V and 7 bases at J, with 4 bases between the two ends. This CDR3 region has 12 residues. The CDR3 coding sequence is TGTGCCAGCAGCTTAGCCGTAAATGAGCAGTTCTTC. Amino acid sequence: CASSLAVNEQFF.

This chain joins TRBV19 and TRBJ1-3, with D possibly being TRBD1 (6 bases). The CDR3 is 16 amino acids. Looked up from germline, CDR1 is LNHDA and CDR2 is SQIVND (reference sequence). V lost 4 bases, J lost 0 bases, and 13 bases lay in between. CDR3 sequence: CASSSLDRNSGNTIYF. CDR3 DNA sequence: TGTGCCAGTAGTAGCCTCGACAGGAACTCTGGAAACACCATATATTTT.

The V and J genes are TRBV4-1 and TRBJ2-1; TRBD1 matches at 8 bases. V gave up 4 bases and J gave up 8 bases; unmatched junction bases: 4. The V gene's germline CDR1 is MGHRA and CDR2 YSYEKL. The CDR3 length is 13 residues. As DNA, the CDR3 is TGCGCCAGCAGCCGGACAGGGTCGCATGAGCAGTTCTTC. Translation: CASSRTGSHEQFF.

The V call is TRBV18, the J call TRBJ2-1; 7 bases are shared with TRBD1. V lost 6 bases, J lost 5 bases, and 7 bases stayed unmatched. Looked up from germline, CDR1 is KGHSH and CDR2 is LQKENI. The CDR3 runs 14 residues. CDR3 sequence (DNA): TGTGCCAGCTCCCGACAGGGAGTCAACAATGAGCAGTTCTTC. It specifies CASSRQGVNNEQFF.

V and J are TRBV5-6 and TRBJ2-7; 11 nucleotides agree with TRBD2. V was pared by 4 bases and J by 3 bases, with 3 bases of the junction left unmatched. The CDR3 runs to 14 residues. Looked up from germline, CDR1 is SGHDT and CDR2 is YYEEEE. CDR3 bases: TGTGCCAGCAGCCTTCTAGCGGGAGGCTACGAGCAGTACTTC. Its protein is CASSLLAGGYEQYF.

The gene calls are TRBV7-2 and TRBJ2-7; 8 nucleotides match TRBD1. J gave up 2 bases and V 1 base, and 4 bases lay outside the gene matches. Germline CDR1 reads SGHTA; CDR2 reads FQGNSA. The CDR3 has 15 amino acids. In DNA form, the CDR3 reads TGTGCCAGCAGCTTAGGGCAGGGGGCCCCCTACGAGCAGTACTTC. The encoded protein is CASSLGQGAPYEQYF.

The chain uses TRBV5-1 and TRBJ1-1; no reliable D call. Germline V gene data show CDR1 as SGHRS and CDR2 as YFSETQ. CDR3 length equals 16 residues. The V and J ends lost 0 bases and 0 bases respectively, with 12 bases between them. CDR3 sequence (DNA): TGCGCCAGCAGCTTGGGGTGGGCCGGGATGAACACTGAAGCTTTCTTT. It encodes CASSLGWAGMNTEAFF.

This clone has only one observation. V and J are TRBV6-1 and TRBJ1-6; TRBD1 might be the D (6 bases). This CDR3 has 15 amino acids. The V end lost 3 bases, the J end lost 7 bases, and 13 bases lay between the germline ends. Germline CDR1 reads MNHNS; CDR2 reads SASEGT. DNA of the CDR3: TGTGCCAGCAGTGACCACACAGGGATGAATTCACCCCTCCACTTT. It specifies CASSDHTGMNSPLHF.

The chain employs TRBV20-1 and TRBJ1-1, with 12 bases fitting TRBD1. Germline CDR1 reads DFQATT; CDR2 reads SNEGSKA (reference sequence). The CDR3 covers 11 residues. The ends lost 6 bases at V and 10 bases at J; junction bases unmatched: 3. The CDR3 sequence is CSAWDRGRAFF. The CDR3 DNA reads TGCAGTGCCTGGGACAGGGGGCGAGCTTTCTTT.

The J gene is TRBJ1-5, the V gene TRBV7-8; D is undetermined. CDR1 and CDR2 from the germline V gene are SGHVS and FQNEAQ. The CDR3 covers 14 residues. The ends were cut back, 1 base at V and 5 bases at J, with 9 bases in the middle. The CDR3 DNA reads TGTGCCAGCAGCTTAGACTCCCCCGATCAGCCCCAGCATTTT. It encodes CASSLDSPDQPQHF.

The chain uses TRBV7-2 and TRBJ2-1, with no clear D. V was cut by 1 base and J by 5 bases, with 6 bases left in between. Per the germline V gene, CDR1 is SGHTA and CDR2 is FQGNSA. The length of the CDR3 is 13 residues. CDR3 protein: CASSLDYNNEQFF. In DNA, the CDR3 is TGTGCCAGCAGCTTAGACTACAACAATGAGCAGTTCTTC.

The chain employs TRBV7-9 and TRBJ2-2; 7 bases fit TRBD1. This CDR3 is 15 amino acids long. The J segment lost 5 bases and the V segment lost 5 bases, leaving 8 bases of the junction unmatched. Germline V gives CDR1 SEHNR, CDR2 FQNEAQ (reference sequence). The CDR3 DNA reads as TGTGCCAGCAGCGGTACAGGGGATTGGACCGGGGAGCTGTTTTTT. Translation gives CASSGTGDWTGELFF.

J is TRBJ2-7 and V is TRBV11-3; 15 bases fit TRBD2. Germline V gives CDR1 SGHNT, CDR2 YENEEA. V shed 6 bases, J shed 7 bases, and the junction held 10 bases outside the gene matches. This CDR3 spans 16 amino acids. The CDR3 loop reads CASRRPGLAGGQEQYF. Written as DNA, the CDR3 is TGTGCCAGCAGACGACCTGGACTAGCGGGAGGGCAAGAGCAGTACTTC.

The chain couples TRBV7-6 to TRBJ2-5, with 10 bases identical to TRBD2. This CDR3 has 17 residues. V was pared by 0 bases and J by 3 bases, with 7 bases of the junction left unmatched. Germline CDR1 and CDR2: SGHVS and FNYEAQ. CDR3 sequence reads: CASSLAGRLAGEETQYF. The DNA of the CDR3 is TGTGCCAGCAGCTTAGCGGGGAGACTAGCGGGTGAAGAGACCCAGTACTTC.

This clone was seen a single time. The chain recombines TRBV6-5 with TRBJ2-2; 10 positions agree with TRBD2. Germline V gives CDR1 MNHEY, CDR2 SVGAGI. This CDR3 comprises 15 residues. V shed 5 bases and J 5 bases; nucleotides not matched to a gene: 5. The CDR3 DNA reads TGTGCCAGCAGTCCCCTAGCGGGGGTTACCGGGGAGCTGTTTTTT. The encoded protein is CASSPLAGVTGELFF.

The V and J genes are TRBV6-5 and TRBJ1-2; D might be TRBD1 (6 bases). The CDR3 contains 15 residues. Trimming cost V 6 bases and J 4 bases, with 18 bases left between them. Germline V CDR1 and CDR2: MNHEY, SVGAGI. CDR3: CASSKDFRGGYGYTF. The CDR3 nucleotides are TGTGCCAGCAGCAAGGATTTTCGAGGGGGCTATGGCTACACCTTC.

This rearrangement joins TRBV3-1 (or the pseudogene TRBV3-2) to TRBJ1-2; 8 bases map to TRBD1. The V gene end was trimmed by 4 bases and the J gene end by 1 base; junction bases not matched to a gene: 8. Germline V gives CDR1 LGHDT, CDR2 YNNKEL (reference sequence). This CDR3 is built from 16 residues. Written as DNA, the CDR3 is TGTGCCAGCAGCCCCAGACAGGGGTTCTTTAACTATGGCTACACCTTC. Translated, it gives CASSPRQGFFNYGYTF.